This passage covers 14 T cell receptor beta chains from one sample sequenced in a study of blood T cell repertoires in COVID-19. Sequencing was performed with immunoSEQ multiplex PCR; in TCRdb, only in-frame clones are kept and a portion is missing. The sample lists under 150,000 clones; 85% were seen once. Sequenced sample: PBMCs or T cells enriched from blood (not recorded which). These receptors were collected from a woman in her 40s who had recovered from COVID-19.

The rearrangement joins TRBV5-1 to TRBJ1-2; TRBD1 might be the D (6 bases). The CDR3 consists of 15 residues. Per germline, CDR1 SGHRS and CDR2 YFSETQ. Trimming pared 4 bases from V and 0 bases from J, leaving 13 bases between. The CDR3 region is CASSMTTGSNYGYTF. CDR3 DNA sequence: TGCGCCAGCAGCATGACGACAGGCTCTAACTATGGCTACACCTTC.

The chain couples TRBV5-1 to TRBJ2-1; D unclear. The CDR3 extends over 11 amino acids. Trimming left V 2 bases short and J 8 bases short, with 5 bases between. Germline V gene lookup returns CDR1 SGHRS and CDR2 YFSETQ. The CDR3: CASSLSYEQFF. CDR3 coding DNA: TGCGCCAGCAGCTTATCATATGAGCAGTTCTTC.

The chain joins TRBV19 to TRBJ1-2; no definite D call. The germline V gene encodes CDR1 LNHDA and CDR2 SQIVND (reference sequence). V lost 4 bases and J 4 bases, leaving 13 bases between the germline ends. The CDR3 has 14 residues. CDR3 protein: CASSTRSVPYGYTF. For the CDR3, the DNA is TGTGCCAGTAGTACCCGGTCGGTCCCCTATGGCTACACCTTC.

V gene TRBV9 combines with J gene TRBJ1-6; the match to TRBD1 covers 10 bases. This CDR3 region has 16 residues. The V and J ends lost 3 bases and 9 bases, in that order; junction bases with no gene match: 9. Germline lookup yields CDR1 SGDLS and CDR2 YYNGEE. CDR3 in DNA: TGTGCCAGCAGCGCCGGGACAGGGGAATGGGGTTCACCCCTCCACTTT. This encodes CASSAGTGEWGSPLHF.

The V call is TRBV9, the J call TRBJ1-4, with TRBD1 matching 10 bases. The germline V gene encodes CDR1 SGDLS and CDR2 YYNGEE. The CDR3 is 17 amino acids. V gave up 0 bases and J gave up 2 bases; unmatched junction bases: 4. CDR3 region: CASSVGTGGSTNEKLFF. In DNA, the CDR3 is TGTGCCAGCAGCGTAGGGACAGGGGGATCGACTAATGAAAAACTGTTTTTT.

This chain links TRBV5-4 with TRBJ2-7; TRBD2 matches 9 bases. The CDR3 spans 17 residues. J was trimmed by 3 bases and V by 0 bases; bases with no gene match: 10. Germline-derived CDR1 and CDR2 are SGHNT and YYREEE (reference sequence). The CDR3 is CASSLEPQREALYEQYF. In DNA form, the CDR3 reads TGTGCCAGCAGCTTGGAACCACAGCGGGAGGCCCTCTACGAGCAGTACTTC.

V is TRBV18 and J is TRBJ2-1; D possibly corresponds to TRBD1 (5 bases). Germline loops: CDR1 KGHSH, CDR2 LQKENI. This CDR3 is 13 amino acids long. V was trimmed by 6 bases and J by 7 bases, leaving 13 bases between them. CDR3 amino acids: CASSQGVGNEQFF. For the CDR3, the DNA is TGTGCCAGCTCCCAAGGGGTGGGAAATGAGCAGTTCTTC.

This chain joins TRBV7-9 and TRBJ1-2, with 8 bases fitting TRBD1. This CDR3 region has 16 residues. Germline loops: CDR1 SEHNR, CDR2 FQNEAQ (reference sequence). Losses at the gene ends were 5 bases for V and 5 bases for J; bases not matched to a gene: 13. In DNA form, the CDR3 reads TGTGCCAGCAGCCAAGGCGGACAGGGAAGGATTTATGGCTACACCTTC. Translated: CASSQGGQGRIYGYTF.

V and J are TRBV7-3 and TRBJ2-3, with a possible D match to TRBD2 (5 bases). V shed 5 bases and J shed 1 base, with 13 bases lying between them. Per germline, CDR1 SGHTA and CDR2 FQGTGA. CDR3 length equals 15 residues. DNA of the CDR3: TGTGCCAGCAGCCACGCCCCAGCGGGCACAGATACGCAGTATTTT. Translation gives CASSHAPAGTDTQYF.

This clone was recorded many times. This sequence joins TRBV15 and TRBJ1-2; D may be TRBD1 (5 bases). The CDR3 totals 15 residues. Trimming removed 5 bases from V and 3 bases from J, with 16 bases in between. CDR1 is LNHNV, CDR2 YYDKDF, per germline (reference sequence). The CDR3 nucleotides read TGTGCCACCAGCCCCCGGCAGGGCCAAGACTATGGCTACACCTTC. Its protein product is CATSPRQGQDYGYTF.

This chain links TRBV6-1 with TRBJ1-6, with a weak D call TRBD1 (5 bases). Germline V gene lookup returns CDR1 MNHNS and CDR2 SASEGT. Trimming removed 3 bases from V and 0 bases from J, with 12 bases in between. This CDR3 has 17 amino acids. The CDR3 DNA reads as TGTGCCAGCAGTGAGCAGACAGATAGCTCCTATAATTCACCCCTCCACTTT. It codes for CASSEQTDSSYNSPLHF.

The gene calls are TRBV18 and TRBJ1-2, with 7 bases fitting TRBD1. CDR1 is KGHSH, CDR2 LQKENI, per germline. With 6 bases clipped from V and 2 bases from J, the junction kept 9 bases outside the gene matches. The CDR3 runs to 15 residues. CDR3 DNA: TGTGCCAGCTCGCTGAGGAGGGACAGCAACTATGGCTACACCTTC. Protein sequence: CASSLRRDSNYGYTF.

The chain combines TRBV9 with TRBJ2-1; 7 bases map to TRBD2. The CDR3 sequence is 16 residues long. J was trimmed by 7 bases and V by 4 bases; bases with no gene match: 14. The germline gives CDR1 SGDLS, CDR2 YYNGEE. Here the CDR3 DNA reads TGTGCCAGCAGCCTAGCTGATAGCGGGTCCCGAAATGAGCAGTTCTTC. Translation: CASSLADSGSRNEQFF.

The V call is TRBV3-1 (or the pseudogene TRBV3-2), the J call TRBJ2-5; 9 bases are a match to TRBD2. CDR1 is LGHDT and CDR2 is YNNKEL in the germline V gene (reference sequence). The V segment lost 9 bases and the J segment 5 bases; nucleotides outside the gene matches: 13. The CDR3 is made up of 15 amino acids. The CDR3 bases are TGTGCCAGTAGAACTGGCGGGGGGGCCGTGGAGACCCAGTACTTC. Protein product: CASRTGGGAVETQYF.